This T cell receptor (beta chain) stems from a study of blood T cell repertoires in COVID-19. Profiling relied on immunoSEQ multiplex PCR, and the TCRdb table lists in-frame clones only, not all of them. The profile shows some 250,000 clones, roughly 80% of them singletons. V lost 3 bases to trimming and J lost 4 bases; unmatched junction nucleotides: 9. CDR3 length: 17 amino acids. Per germline, CDR1 MGHRA and CDR2 YSYEKL. The sequenced material came from peripheral blood. This TCR was recovered from a woman older than 75 with acute or convalescent COVID-19. The chain joins TRBV4-1 to TRBJ2-1, with TRBD2 matching over 10 bases. The CDR3 sequence: CASSHNSGRRGYNEQFF. CDR3 coding DNA: TGCGCCAGCAGCCATAATAGCGGGAGGCGTGGATACAATGAGCAGTTCTTC.